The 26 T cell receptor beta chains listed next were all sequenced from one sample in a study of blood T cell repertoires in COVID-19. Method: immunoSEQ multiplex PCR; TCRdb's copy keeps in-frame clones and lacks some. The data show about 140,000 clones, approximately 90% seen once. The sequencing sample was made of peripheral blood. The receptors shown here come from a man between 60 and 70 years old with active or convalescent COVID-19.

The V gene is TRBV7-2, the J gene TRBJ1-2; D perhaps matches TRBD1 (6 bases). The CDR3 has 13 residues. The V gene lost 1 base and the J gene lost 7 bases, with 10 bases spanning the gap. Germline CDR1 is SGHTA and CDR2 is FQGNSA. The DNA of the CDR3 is TGTGCCAGCAGCTTAGACAGGGAAGGTGGCTACACCTTC. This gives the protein CASSLDREGGYTF.

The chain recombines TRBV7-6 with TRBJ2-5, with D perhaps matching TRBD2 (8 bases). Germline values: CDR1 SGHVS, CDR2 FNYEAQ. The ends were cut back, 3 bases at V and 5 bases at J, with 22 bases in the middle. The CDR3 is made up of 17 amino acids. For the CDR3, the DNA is TGTGCCAGCAGCTTCGGGGGGGCGACAGGGAACGAGGAGACCCAGTACTTC. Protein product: CASSFGGATGNEETQYF.

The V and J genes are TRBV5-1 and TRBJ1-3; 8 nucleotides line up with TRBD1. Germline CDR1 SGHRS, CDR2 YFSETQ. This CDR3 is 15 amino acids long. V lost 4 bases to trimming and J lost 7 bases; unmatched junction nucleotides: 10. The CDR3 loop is CASSELGQGGNTIYF. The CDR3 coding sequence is TGCGCCAGCAGCGAACTCGGACAGGGAGGGAACACCATATATTTT. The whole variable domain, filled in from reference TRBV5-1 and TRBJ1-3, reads KAGVTQTPRYLIKTRGQQVTLSCSPISGHRSVSWYQQTPGQGLQFLFEYFSETQRNKGNFPGRFSGRQFSNSRSEMNVSTLELGDSALYLCASSELGQGGNTIYFGEGSWLTVV.

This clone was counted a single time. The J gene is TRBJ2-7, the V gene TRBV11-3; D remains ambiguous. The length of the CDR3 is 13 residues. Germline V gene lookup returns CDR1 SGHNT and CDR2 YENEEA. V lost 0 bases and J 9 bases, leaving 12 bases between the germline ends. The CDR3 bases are TGTGCCAGCAGCTTAGATAGGTGGGCTGTGCAGTACTTC. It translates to CASSLDRWAVQYF.

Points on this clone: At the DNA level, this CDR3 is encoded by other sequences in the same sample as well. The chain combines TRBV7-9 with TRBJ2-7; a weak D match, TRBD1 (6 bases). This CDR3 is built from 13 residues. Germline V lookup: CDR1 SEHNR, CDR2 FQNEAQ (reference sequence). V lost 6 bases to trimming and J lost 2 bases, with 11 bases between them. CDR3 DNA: TGTGCCAGCAGTCTTGCAGGGGCCTACGAGCAGTACTTC. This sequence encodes CASSLAGAYEQYF.

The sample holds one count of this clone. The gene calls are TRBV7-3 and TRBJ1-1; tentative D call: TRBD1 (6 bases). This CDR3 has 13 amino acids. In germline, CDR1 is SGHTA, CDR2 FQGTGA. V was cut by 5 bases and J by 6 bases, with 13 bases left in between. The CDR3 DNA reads TGTGCCAGCAGCCAACTCCAGGGGTCTGAAGCTTTCTTT. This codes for CASSQLQGSEAFF.

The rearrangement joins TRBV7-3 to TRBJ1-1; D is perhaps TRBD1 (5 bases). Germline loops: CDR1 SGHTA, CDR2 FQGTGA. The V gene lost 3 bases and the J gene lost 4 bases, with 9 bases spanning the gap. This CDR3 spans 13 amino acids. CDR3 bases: TGTGCCAGCAGCTTCGGGGGTGGCACTGAAGCTTTCTTT. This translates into CASSFGGGTEAFF.

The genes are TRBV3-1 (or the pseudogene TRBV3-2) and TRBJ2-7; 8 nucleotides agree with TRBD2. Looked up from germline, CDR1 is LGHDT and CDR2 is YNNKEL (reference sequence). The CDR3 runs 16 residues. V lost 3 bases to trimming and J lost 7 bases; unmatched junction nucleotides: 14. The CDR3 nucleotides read TGTGCCAGCAGCCACGCTGAGCGGGGGCGGGCACGGGAGCAGTACTTC. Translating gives CASSHAERGRAREQYF.

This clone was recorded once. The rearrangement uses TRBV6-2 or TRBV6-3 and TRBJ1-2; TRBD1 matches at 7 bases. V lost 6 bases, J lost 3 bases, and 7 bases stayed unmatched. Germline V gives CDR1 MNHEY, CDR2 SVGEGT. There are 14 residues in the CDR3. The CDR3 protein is CASRPDRADYGYTF. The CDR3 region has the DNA TGTGCCAGCAGGCCTGACAGGGCGGACTATGGCTACACCTTC.

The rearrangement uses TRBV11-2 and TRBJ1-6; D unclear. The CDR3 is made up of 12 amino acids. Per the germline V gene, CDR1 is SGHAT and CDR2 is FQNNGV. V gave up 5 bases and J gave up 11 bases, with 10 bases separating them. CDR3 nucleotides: TGTGCCAGCAGCCAACAAGAACCACCCCTCCACTTT. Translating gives CASSQQEPPLHF.

Written as DNA, the CDR3 is TGTGCCAGCACCGGTTTGAGTGGGAACACTGAAGCTTTCTTT. It codes for CASTGLSGNTEAFF. V is TRBV6-6 and J is TRBJ1-1; D call uncertain. The V gene's germline CDR1 is MNHNY and CDR2 SVGAGI (reference sequence). Trimming took off 7 bases at V and 1 base at J, with 13 bases between the two ends. CDR3 length equals 14 residues.

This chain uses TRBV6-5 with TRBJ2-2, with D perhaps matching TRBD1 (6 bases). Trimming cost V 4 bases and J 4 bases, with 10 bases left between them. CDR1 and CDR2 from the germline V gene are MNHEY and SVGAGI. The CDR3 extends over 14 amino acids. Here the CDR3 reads CASSSTGPTGELFF. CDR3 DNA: TGTGCCAGCAGTTCGACAGGACCCACCGGGGAGCTGTTTTTT.

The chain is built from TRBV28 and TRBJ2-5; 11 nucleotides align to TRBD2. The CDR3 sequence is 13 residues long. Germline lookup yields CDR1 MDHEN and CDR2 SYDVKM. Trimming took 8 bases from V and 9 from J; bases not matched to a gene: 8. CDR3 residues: CASGTSGTRSQYF. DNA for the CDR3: TGTGCCAGCGGGACTAGCGGCACGAGGTCCCAGTACTTC.

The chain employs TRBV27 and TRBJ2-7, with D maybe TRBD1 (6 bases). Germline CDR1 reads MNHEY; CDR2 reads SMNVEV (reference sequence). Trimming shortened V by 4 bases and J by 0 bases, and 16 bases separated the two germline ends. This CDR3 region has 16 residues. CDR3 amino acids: CASSSFPGHFSYEQYF. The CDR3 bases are TGTGCCAGCAGTTCCTTCCCGGGACATTTCTCCTACGAGCAGTACTTC.

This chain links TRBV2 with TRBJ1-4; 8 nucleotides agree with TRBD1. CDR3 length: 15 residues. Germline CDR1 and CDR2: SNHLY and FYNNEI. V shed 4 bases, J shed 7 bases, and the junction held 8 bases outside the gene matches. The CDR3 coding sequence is TGTGCCAGCAGTGTCGGTGGACAGGGCGGTGAAAAACTGTTTTTT. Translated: CASSVGGQGGEKLFF.

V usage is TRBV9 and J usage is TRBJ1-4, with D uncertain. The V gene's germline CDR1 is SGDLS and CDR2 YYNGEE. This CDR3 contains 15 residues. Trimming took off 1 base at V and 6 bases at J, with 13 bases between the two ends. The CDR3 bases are TGTGCCAGCAGCGTAACTCCCCGAACGGATGAAAAACTGTTTTTT. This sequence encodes CASSVTPRTDEKLFF. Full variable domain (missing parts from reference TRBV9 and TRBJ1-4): DSGVTQTPKHLITATGQRVTLRCSPRSGDLSVYWYQQSLDQGLQFLIQYYNGEERAKGNILERFSAQQFPDLHSELNLSSLELGDSALYFCASSVTPRTDEKLFFGSGTQLSVL.

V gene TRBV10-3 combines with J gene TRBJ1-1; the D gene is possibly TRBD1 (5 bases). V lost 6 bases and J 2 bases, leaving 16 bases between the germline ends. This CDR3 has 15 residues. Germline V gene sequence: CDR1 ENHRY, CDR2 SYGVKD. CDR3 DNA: TGTGCCATCAGAGACATTGCCGGGGGAAACACTGAAGCTTTCTTT. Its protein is CAIRDIAGGNTEAFF.

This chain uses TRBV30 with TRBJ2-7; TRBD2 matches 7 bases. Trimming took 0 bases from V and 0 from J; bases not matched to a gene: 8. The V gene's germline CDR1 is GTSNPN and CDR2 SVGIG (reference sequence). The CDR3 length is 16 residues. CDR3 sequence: CAWSVRSGLSSYEQYF. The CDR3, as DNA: TGTGCCTGGAGTGTACGTAGCGGGCTTAGCTCCTACGAGCAGTACTTC.

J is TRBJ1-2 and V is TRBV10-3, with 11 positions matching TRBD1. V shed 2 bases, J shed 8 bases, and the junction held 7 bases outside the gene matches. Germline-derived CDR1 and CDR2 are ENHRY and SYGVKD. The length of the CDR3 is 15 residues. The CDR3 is CAISERDRGMEGYTF. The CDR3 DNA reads TGTGCCATCAGTGAGCGGGACAGGGGGATGGAGGGCTACACCTTC.

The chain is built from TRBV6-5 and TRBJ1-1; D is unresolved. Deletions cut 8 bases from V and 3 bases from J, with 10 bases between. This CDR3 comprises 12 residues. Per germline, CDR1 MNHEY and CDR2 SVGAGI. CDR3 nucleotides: TGTGCCAGCTCCCGAGGGTACACTGAAGCTTTCTTT. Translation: CASSRGYTEAFF.

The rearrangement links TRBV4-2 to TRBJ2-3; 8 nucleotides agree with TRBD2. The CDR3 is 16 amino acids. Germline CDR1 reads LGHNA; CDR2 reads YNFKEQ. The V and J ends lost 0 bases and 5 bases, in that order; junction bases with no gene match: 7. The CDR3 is CASSQDPAGDIDTQYF. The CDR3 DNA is TGTGCCAGCAGCCAAGACCCAGCGGGGGATATAGATACGCAGTATTTT.

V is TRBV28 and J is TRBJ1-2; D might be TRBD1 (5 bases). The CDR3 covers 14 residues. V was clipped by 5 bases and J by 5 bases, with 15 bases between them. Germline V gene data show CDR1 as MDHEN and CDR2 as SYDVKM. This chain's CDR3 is CASSTSGGAYGYTF. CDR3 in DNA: TGTGCCAGCAGTACCAGCGGGGGAGCTTATGGCTACACCTTC.

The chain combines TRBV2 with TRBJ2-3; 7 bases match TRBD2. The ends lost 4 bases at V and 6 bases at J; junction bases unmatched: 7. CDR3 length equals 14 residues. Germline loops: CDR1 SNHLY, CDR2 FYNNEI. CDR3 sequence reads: CASSVAREKDTQYF. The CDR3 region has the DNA TGTGCCAGCAGTGTCGCGCGGGAGAAGGATACGCAGTATTTT.

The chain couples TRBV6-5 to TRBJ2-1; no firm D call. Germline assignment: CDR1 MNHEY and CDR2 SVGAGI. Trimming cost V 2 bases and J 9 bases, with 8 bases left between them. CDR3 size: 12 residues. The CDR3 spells CASSYAATEQFF. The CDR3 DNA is TGTGCCAGCAGTTACGCGGCAACTGAGCAGTTCTTC.

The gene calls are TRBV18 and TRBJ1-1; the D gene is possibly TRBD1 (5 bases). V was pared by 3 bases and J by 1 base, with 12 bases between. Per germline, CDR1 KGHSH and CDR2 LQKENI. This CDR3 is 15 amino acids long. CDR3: CASSPGGGENTEAFF. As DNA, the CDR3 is TGTGCCAGCTCACCCGGCGGAGGGGAGAACACTGAAGCTTTCTTT.

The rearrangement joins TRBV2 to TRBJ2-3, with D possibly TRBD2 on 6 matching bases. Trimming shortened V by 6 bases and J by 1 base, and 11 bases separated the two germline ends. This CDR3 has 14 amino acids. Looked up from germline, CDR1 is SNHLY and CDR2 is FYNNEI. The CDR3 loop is CASRLTGGTDTQYF. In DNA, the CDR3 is TGTGCCAGCAGACTAACGGGAGGCACAGATACGCAGTATTTT.